The entry below describes one T cell receptor (beta chain). This record belongs to a study of T-cell reconstitution after alpha-beta-depleted transplantation in children. As it was prepared, the TCRbeta library received unique molecular identifiers. One entry per CDR3 protein, called by TCRdb with MiXCR from the PCR reads. The table has 600,000 to 700,000 distinct CDR3 sequences, around a sixth seen once. The CDR3 contains 14 residues. Germline V gene data show CDR1 as DFQATT and CDR2 as SNEGSKA (reference sequence). Trimming removed 2 bases from V and 4 bases from J, with 14 bases in between. The receptor was isolated from a human donor who donated a stem cell graft to a child with acute myeloid leukemia. The V call is TRBV20-1, the J call TRBJ1-1; possibly TRBD1 for D (5 bases). Sequences were derived from PBMCs from the stem cell graft donor, sampled from the stem cell graft. The CDR3 coding sequence is TGCAGTGCTAGAAGTTCAGGGTTGGGCACTGAAGCTTTCTTT. Translating it yields CSARSSGLGTEAFF.